The clone carrying this T cell receptor (beta chain) came up a few times. This sample includes further DNA sequences coding for the same CDR3. This record comes from a study of CD8+ T cells in alopecia areata. CDR3 length equals 13 residues. The germline V gene has CDR1 SQVTM and CDR2 ANQGSEA. After removal of 7 bases from V and 2 bases from J, the junction contained 4 bases not matched to a gene. RNA extraction and reverse transcription yielded cDNA as sequencing template. Sequencing was performed with immunoSEQ multiplex PCR; in TCRdb, only in-frame clones are kept and a portion is missing. The sample yields roughly 210,000 clones, less than 45% seen once. Noted treatment: oral pan-JAK inhibitor, 5-10 mg twice daily. CD4+ and CD8+ T cells were sorted from PBMCs.

The chain combines TRBV29-1 with TRBJ2-1; TRBD1 matches at 8 bases. The sample consisted of CD4+ T cells sorted from blood, taken at approximately week 37, from a patient treated with tofacitinib. This receptor was taken from a human donor with alopecia areata. The CDR3 loop is CSAPGQAYNEQFF. CDR3 bases: TGCAGCGCGCCGGGACAGGCCTACAATGAGCAGTTCTTC.